Each of the 27 T cell receptor beta chains below was sequenced from the same sample in a study of cytomegalovirus exposure and HLA in healthy donors. The PCR had 60 Vbeta and 13 Jbeta primers. Measured with immunoSEQ multiplex PCR; TCRdb has only the in-frame clones, and not every one. This sample carries 60,000 to 80,000 clones, 62% of them seen once, and the ten largest clones take 2.8%. Material for sequencing was PBMCs. The receptor source for this set is a man aged 25 to 40 in good health and CMV-seronegative.

The chain links TRBV29-1 to TRBJ2-1; TRBD1 might be the D (6 bases). This CDR3 comprises 14 residues. Germline CDR1 SQVTM, CDR2 ANQGSEA. V gave up 3 bases and J gave up 0 bases, with 9 bases separating them. In DNA, the CDR3 is TGCAGCGTTGAGAAGGGGGACTCCTACAATGAGCAGTTCTTC. Its protein product is CSVEKGDSYNEQFF.

In this sample, this clone is medium-sized. The chain employs TRBV5-1 and TRBJ1-1; 10 nucleotides line up with TRBD1. The length of the CDR3 is 17 residues. Germline V gene lookup returns CDR1 SGHRS and CDR2 YFSETQ. V lost 0 bases, J lost 0 bases, and 5 bases stayed unmatched. The CDR3 protein is CASSLVWTGGVNTEAFF. CDR3 nucleotides: TGCGCCAGCAGCTTGGTGTGGACAGGGGGAGTGAACACTGAAGCTTTCTTT.

This clone was observed a few times. This chain links TRBV6-1 with TRBJ1-5; D ambiguous. Germline values: CDR1 MNHNS, CDR2 SASEGT. The ends were cut back, 6 bases at V and 10 bases at J, with 13 bases in the middle. The CDR3 loop spans 12 amino acids. The CDR3 loop reads CASSEIREPQHF. CDR3 nucleotides: TGTGCCAGCAGCGAAATTCGGGAACCCCAGCATTTT.

This chain uses TRBV5-1 with TRBJ1-1, with 8 bases aligning to TRBD1. From germline, CDR1 is SGHRS and CDR2 YFSETQ. V trimming: 4 bases; J trimming: 1 base; junction bases outside the gene matches: 6. This CDR3 contains 15 residues. The CDR3 bases are TGCGCCAGCAGCGGGGGGACAGGTGCGAACACTGAAGCTTTCTTT. It codes for CASSGGTGANTEAFF.

The chain recombines TRBV7-8 with TRBJ1-2; TRBD1 aligns across 8 bases. Germline V CDR1 and CDR2: SGHVS, FQNEAQ. Trimming at V came to 2 bases and at J to 4 bases, leaving 9 bases not matched to a gene. CDR3 size: 16 residues. The CDR3 bases are TGTGCCAGCAGCTTATACCGGACAGGGAACATCTATGGCTACACCTTC. Translation: CASSLYRTGNIYGYTF.

The J gene is TRBJ2-1, the V gene TRBV29-1, with D possibly being TRBD2 (5 bases). The CDR3 runs to 12 residues. V was trimmed by 3 bases and J by 7 bases, leaving 10 bases between them. CDR1 and CDR2 from the germline V gene are SQVTM and ANQGSEA. CDR3 DNA: TGCAGCGTTGATTCTAGCTGGAATGAGCAGTTCTTC. Translation gives CSVDSSWNEQFF.

This clone turned up a few times. This sequence joins TRBV2 and TRBJ2-4, with a possible D match to TRBD2 (6 bases). Germline CDR1 and CDR2: SNHLY and FYNNEI. There are 15 residues in the CDR3. V was cut by 1 base and J by 8 bases, with 15 bases left in between. CDR3 residues: CASSEVGGGVDIQYF. The CDR3, as DNA: TGTGCCAGCAGTGAAGTTGGCGGAGGGGTAGACATTCAGTACTTC.

The chain is built from TRBV5-4 and TRBJ2-1; D not resolved. This CDR3 is 12 amino acids long. Germline loops: CDR1 SGHNT, CDR2 YYREEE (reference sequence). V shed 0 bases and J shed 6 bases, with 4 bases lying between them. The CDR3 protein is CASSLDTNEQFF. The CDR3 region has the DNA TGTGCCAGCAGCTTGGACACCAATGAGCAGTTCTTC.

The chain links TRBV9 to TRBJ2-2, with D possibly matching TRBD1 (5 bases). Per the germline V gene, CDR1 is SGDLS and CDR2 is YYNGEE. The CDR3 runs to 15 residues. Trimming took off 2 bases at V and 2 bases at J, with 10 bases between the two ends. This CDR3 is CASSVKGLNTGELFF. CDR3 DNA sequence: TGTGCCAGCAGCGTCAAGGGGCTTAACACCGGGGAGCTGTTTTTT.

The chain is built from TRBV19 and TRBJ2-5; TRBD1 is a possible D gene (5 bases). Trimming took 3 bases from V and 4 from J, leaving 12 bases between them. This CDR3 spans 14 amino acids. CDR1 and CDR2 from the germline V gene are LNHDA and SQIVND (reference sequence). DNA for the CDR3: TGTGCCAGTAGTATGGGGCCCTCGGGAGAGACCCAGTACTTC. Its translation: CASSMGPSGETQYF.

This clone occurred a few times. The chain employs TRBV2 and TRBJ1-1; D is perhaps TRBD1 (5 bases). This CDR3 has 14 residues. Between the trimmed V and J ends, which lost 2 bases and 3 bases, there was a span of 10 bases. CDR1 is SNHLY, CDR2 FYNNEI, per germline. The CDR3 loop reads CASSELGGDTEAFF. In DNA, the CDR3 is TGTGCCAGCAGTGAATTGGGGGGGGACACTGAAGCTTTCTTT.

This rearrangement joins TRBV7-9 to TRBJ2-1; 9 bases line up with TRBD1. This CDR3 contains 16 residues. V trimming: 2 bases; J trimming: 5 bases; junction bases outside the gene matches: 7. Germline CDR1 reads SEHNR; CDR2 reads FQNEAQ (reference sequence). In DNA form, the CDR3 reads TGTGCCAGCAGCTTATCGGACAGGGGTGGAAACAATGAGCAGTTCTTC. Translation gives CASSLSDRGGNNEQFF.

The sample holds a few counts of this clone. V is TRBV5-1 and J is TRBJ2-1; D is ambiguous. The CDR3 has 12 residues. V was pared by 1 base and J by 10 bases, with 9 bases between. In germline, CDR1 is SGHRS, CDR2 YFSETQ. This CDR3 is CASSLTTNEQFF. The CDR3 coding sequence is TGCGCCAGCAGCTTGACGACAAACGAGCAGTTCTTC.

This clone occurred a few times. This rearrangement joins TRBV5-1 to TRBJ1-1; D remains unclear. The V end was cut by 0 bases, the J end by 4 bases, with 13 bases between. Germline-derived CDR1 and CDR2 are SGHRS and YFSETQ. The CDR3 has 15 amino acids. The CDR3 region is CASSLEVGRFTEAFF. The DNA of the CDR3 is TGCGCCAGCAGCTTGGAAGTAGGGAGGTTCACTGAAGCTTTCTTT.

The V gene is TRBV13, the J gene TRBJ2-3; D unclear. The CDR3 consists of 15 residues. Trimming cost V 5 bases and J 3 bases, with 15 bases left between them. Germline CDR1 and CDR2: PRHDT and FYEKMQ (reference sequence). CDR3 DNA: TGTGCCAGCAGCCAACGCGAGGTTGGGACAGATACGCAGTATTTT. It translates to CASSQREVGTDTQYF.

This clone was counted a few times. The chain carries TRBV7-8 and TRBJ2-7; no definite D call. The V end was cut by 2 bases, the J end by 0 bases, with 11 bases between. This CDR3 comprises 15 residues. Looked up from germline, CDR1 is SGHVS and CDR2 is FQNEAQ. The CDR3 coding sequence is TGTGCCAGCAGCTTATCCCTCGCTAGCTCCTACGAGCAGTACTTC. Translation gives CASSLSLASSYEQYF.

This CDR3 reads CASSLVRGGDSPLHF. CDR3 nucleotides: TGTGCCAGCAGCTTGGTACGAGGGGGCGATTCACCCCTCCACTTT. The rearrangement joins TRBV7-2 to TRBJ1-6; 7 positions match TRBD1. This CDR3 region has 15 residues. Germline CDR1 is SGHTA and CDR2 is FQGNSA. Unmatched junction bases numbered 7, after V lost 3 bases and J lost 8 bases.

The rearrangement links TRBV6-4 to TRBJ1-1; 7 bases agree with TRBD1. J lost 2 bases, V lost 6 bases, and 3 bases had no gene match. Germline CDR1 reads MRHNA; CDR2 reads SNTAGT. The CDR3 has 13 amino acids. CDR3 residues: CASRRQGNTEAFF. In DNA, the CDR3 is TGTGCCAGCAGGCGACAGGGCAACACTGAAGCTTTCTTT.

The chain employs TRBV29-1 and TRBJ2-3; 10 bases are a match to TRBD1. Per the germline V gene, CDR1 is SQVTM and CDR2 is ANQGSEA. CDR3 length equals 14 residues. The trim removed 3 bases at V and 5 bases at J, leaving 5 bases unmatched. The CDR3 sequence: CSVDLGTGVDTQYF. CDR3 bases: TGCAGCGTTGATTTGGGGACAGGGGTAGATACGCAGTATTTT.

J is TRBJ1-5 and V is TRBV4-2; 8 nucleotides match TRBD1. Germline CDR1 is LGHNA and CDR2 is YNFKEQ. This CDR3 is 15 amino acids long. J was trimmed by 7 bases and V by 2 bases; bases with no gene match: 7. The CDR3 region is CASSQSGQGGQPQHF. CDR3 DNA: TGTGCCAGCAGCCAATCAGGACAGGGTGGGCAGCCCCAGCATTTT.

The chain combines TRBV5-1 with TRBJ2-1, with TRBD2 as a possible D gene (6 bases). The germline V gene encodes CDR1 SGHRS and CDR2 YFSETQ. The V end was cut by 0 bases, the J end by 9 bases, with 22 bases between. This CDR3 has 17 amino acids. Written as DNA, the CDR3 is TGCGCCAGCAGCTTGGCCGAAGTCTCGGGGAGGTCTGGTGAGCAGTTCTTC. This encodes CASSLAEVSGRSGEQFF.

The V and J genes are TRBV6-6 and TRBJ1-5; the D gene is possibly TRBD1 (6 bases). Germline CDR1 and CDR2: MNHNY and SVGAGI (reference sequence). Trimming took off 6 bases at V and 2 bases at J, with 11 bases between the two ends. The CDR3 consists of 14 residues. The CDR3 sequence: CASRIRGGNQPQHF. Written as DNA, the CDR3 is TGTGCCAGCAGAATCAGGGGTGGCAATCAGCCCCAGCATTTT.

This clone was picked up a small number of times. The chain couples TRBV4-1 to TRBJ1-3; TRBD1 aligns across 7 bases. The germline V gene has CDR1 MGHRA and CDR2 YSYEKL. Trimming removed 5 bases from V and 0 bases from J; junction bases left unmatched: 10. The CDR3 runs to 17 residues. CDR3 residues: CASSFIWGDSSGNTIYF. CDR3 nucleotide sequence: TGCGCCAGCAGCTTCATCTGGGGGGACAGCTCTGGAAACACCATATATTTT.

The chain recombines TRBV9 with TRBJ1-1; D possibly corresponds to TRBD1 (5 bases). The germline CDR1 and CDR2 sequences are SGDLS and YYNGEE. Trimming stripped 3 bases from V and 0 bases from J, with 9 bases between. There are 14 residues in the CDR3. The CDR3 region is CASSGRVMNTEAFF. In DNA form, the CDR3 reads TGTGCCAGCAGCGGCAGGGTTATGAACACTGAAGCTTTCTTT.

With respect to this clone: Other nucleotide sequences in the sample specify the same CDR3. This chain joins TRBV10-3 and TRBJ1-6, with 12 bases identical to TRBD1. Germline CDR1 and CDR2: ENHRY and SYGVKD. This CDR3 region has 15 residues. V was clipped by 4 bases and J by 10 bases; unmatched bases: 5. CDR3 sequence: CAISVGTGGDSPLHF. The CDR3 bases are TGTGCCATCAGTGTGGGGACAGGGGGCGACTCACCCCTCCACTTT.

V usage is TRBV30 and J usage is TRBJ1-5; 7 bases fit TRBD1. The germline gives CDR1 GTSNPN, CDR2 SVGIG (reference sequence). This CDR3 contains 14 residues. V lost 3 bases, J lost 3 bases, and 5 bases stayed unmatched. CDR3 sequence (DNA): TGTGCCTGGAGGGGGACAGTACCCAATCAGCCCCAGCATTTT. Its translation: CAWRGTVPNQPQHF.

The rearrangement joins TRBV7-9 to TRBJ1-2; TRBD1 matches 8 bases. The J segment lost 8 bases and the V segment lost 0 bases, leaving 2 bases of the junction unmatched. The CDR3 runs to 13 residues. Germline CDR1 is SEHNR and CDR2 is FQNEAQ (reference sequence). The CDR3 spells CASSLAPGGGYTF. The CDR3 nucleotides read TGTGCCAGCAGCTTAGCGCCAGGGGGCGGCTACACCTTC.